This T cell receptor (beta chain) was retrieved from a study of cytomegalovirus exposure and HLA in healthy donors. V was pared by 6 bases and J by 4 bases, with 9 bases between. Per germline, CDR1 MNHNY and CDR2 SVGAGI (reference sequence). CDR3 length: 13 residues. PCR employed 60 Vbeta and 13 Jbeta primers. Profiling relied on immunoSEQ multiplex PCR, and the TCRdb table lists in-frame clones only, not all of them. The sample records some 180,000 clones, about nine tenths being singletons. The TCR sequence derives from a boy aged 2-9 years in good health and CMV-seronegative. Sequenced sample: PBMCs. This chain joins TRBV6-6 and TRBJ1-4, with D possibly matching TRBD1 (6 bases). The CDR3 reads CASSDRSNEKLFF. CDR3 coding DNA: TGTGCCAGCAGCGACAGGAGTAATGAAAAACTGTTTTTT.